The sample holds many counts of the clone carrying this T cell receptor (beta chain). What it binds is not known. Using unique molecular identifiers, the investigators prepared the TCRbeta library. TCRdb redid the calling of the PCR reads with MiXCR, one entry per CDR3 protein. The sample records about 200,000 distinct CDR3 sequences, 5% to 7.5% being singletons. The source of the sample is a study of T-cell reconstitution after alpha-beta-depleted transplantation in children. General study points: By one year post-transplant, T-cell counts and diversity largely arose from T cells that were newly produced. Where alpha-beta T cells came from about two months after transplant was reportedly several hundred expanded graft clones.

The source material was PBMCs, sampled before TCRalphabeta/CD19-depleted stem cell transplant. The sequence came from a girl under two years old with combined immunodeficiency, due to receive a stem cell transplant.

CDR3 nucleotide sequence: TGTGCCAGCAGCTTCGAGCAGGGACCCTACGAGCAGTACTTC. Encoded protein: CASSFEQGPYEQYF. This sequence joins TRBV7-9 and TRBJ2-7; D tentatively fits TRBD1 or TRBD2 (5 bases each). Germline CDR1 reads SEHNR; CDR2 reads FQNEAQ (reference sequence). Trimming took 3 bases from V and 2 from J, leaving 11 bases between them. CDR3 size: 14 residues.